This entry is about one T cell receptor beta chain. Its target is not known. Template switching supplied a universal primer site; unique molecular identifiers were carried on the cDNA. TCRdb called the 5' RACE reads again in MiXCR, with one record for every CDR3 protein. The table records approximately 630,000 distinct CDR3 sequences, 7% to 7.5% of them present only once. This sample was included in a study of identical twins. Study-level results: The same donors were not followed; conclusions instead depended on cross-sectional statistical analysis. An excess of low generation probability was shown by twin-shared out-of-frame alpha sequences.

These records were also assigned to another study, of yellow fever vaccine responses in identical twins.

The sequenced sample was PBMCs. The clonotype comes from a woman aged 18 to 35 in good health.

The CDR3 reads CASSMVAATGELFF. The DNA for the CDR3 is TGTGCCAGCAGCATGGTTGCGGCCACCGGGGAGCTGTTTTTT. The chain joins TRBV12-3 or TRBV12-4 to TRBJ2-2; D is undetermined. Trimming left V 6 bases short and J 4 bases short, with 12 bases between. This CDR3 has 14 amino acids.